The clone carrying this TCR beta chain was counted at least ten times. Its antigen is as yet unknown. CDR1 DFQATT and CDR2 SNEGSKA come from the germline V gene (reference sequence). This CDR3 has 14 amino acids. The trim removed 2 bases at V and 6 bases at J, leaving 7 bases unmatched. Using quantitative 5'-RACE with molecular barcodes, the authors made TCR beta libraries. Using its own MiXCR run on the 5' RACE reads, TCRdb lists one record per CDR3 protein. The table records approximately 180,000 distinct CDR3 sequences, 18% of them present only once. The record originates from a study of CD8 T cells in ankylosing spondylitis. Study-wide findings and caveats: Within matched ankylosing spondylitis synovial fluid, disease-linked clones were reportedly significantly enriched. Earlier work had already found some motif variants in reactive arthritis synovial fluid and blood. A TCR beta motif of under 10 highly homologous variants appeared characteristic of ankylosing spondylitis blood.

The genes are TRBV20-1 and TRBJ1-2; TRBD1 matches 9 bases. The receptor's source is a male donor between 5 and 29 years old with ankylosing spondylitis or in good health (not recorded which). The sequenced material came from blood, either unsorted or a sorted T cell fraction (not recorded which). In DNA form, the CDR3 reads TGCAGTGCTAGATCCCGGACAGGGGTGAATGGCTACACCTTC. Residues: CSARSRTGVNGYTF.